Shown below are 24 T cell receptor beta chains from a single sample sequenced in a study of cytomegalovirus exposure and HLA in healthy donors. Some clones are missing from TCRdb's copy, which holds only in-frame ones; the method was immunoSEQ multiplex PCR. The sample gives 70,000 to 90,000 clones, just under 85% of which show up once; about 3% is in the top ten. Sequenced material: PBMCs. Every receptor here comes from a man aged 25 to 40 in good health and CMV-seronegative.

V gene TRBV6-1 combines with J gene TRBJ1-2; 8 bases line up with TRBD1. Trimming took 4 bases from V and 7 from J; bases not matched to a gene: 8. CDR3 length equals 14 residues. Germline loops: CDR1 MNHNS, CDR2 SASEGT. The CDR3 protein is CASSARTGSGGYTF. The CDR3 DNA reads TGTGCCAGCAGTGCCCGGACAGGGTCGGGTGGCTACACCTTC.

V usage is TRBV4-3 and J usage is TRBJ2-3, with D unclear. The CDR3 covers 14 residues. The V gene lost 0 bases and the J gene lost 2 bases, with 6 bases spanning the gap. The germline CDR1 and CDR2 sequences are LGHNA and YSLEER. The CDR3 protein is CASSQETVTDTQYF. Here the CDR3 DNA reads TGCGCCAGCAGCCAAGAAACGGTCACAGATACGCAGTATTTT.

This chain links TRBV10-3 with TRBJ1-5; 7 positions agree with TRBD1. Germline V CDR1 and CDR2: ENHRY, SYGVKD. The CDR3 covers 16 residues. V dropped 10 bases and J dropped 2; count of bases not matched to a gene: 14. This CDR3 reads CASGTEEGLGNQPQHF. The CDR3 DNA sequence: TGTGCCAGCGGGACAGAGGAAGGTCTAGGCAATCAGCCCCAGCATTTT.

The V call is TRBV14, the J call TRBJ2-7; perhaps TRBD1 as D (5 bases). Deletions cut 1 base from V and 6 bases from J, with 10 bases between. The CDR3 length is 13 residues. The germline gives CDR1 SGHDN, CDR2 FVKESK. In nucleotides, the CDR3 is TGTGCCAGCAGCCAAGTTTTAGGGGCCGAGCAGTACGTC. Its protein is CASSQVLGAEQYV.

V and J are TRBV5-1 and TRBJ2-5; D gene unclear. Trimming stripped 0 bases from V and 2 bases from J, with 8 bases between. Germline-derived CDR1 and CDR2 are SGHRS and YFSETQ. This CDR3 contains 14 residues. This chain's CDR3 is CASSLVQPQETQYF. In nucleotides, the CDR3 is TGCGCCAGCAGCTTGGTACAGCCACAAGAGACCCAGTACTTC.

The chain has TRBV28 and TRBJ1-1; the D is unclear. The CDR3 is 17 amino acids. Germline V gene data show CDR1 as MDHEN and CDR2 as SYDVKM. The V gene lost 2 bases and the J gene lost 0 bases, with 16 bases spanning the gap. The CDR3 DNA is TGTGCCAGCAGTTTAAGACATGAAGCGGTAATGAACACTGAAGCTTTCTTT. It specifies CASSLRHEAVMNTEAFF.

A few counts support this clone. The chain is built from TRBV7-2 and TRBJ1-5; weak D call: TRBD1 (5 bases). Trimming removed 5 bases from V and 14 bases from J, with 22 bases in between. Germline V CDR1 and CDR2: SGHTA, FQGNSA. The CDR3 spans 14 residues. CDR3 nucleotides: TGTGCCAGCAGCCCTGCTGGGGCTATAGTTGTCGAGCATTTT. It specifies CASSPAGAIVVEHF.

The chain recombines TRBV5-8 with TRBJ1-5, with TRBD1 matching 7 bases. The CDR3 spans 15 residues. Germline loops: CDR1 SGHTS, CDR2 YDEGEE. The V gene end was trimmed by 4 bases and the J gene end by 0 bases; junction bases not matched to a gene: 4. The CDR3 here is CASSPGQISNQPQHF. Written as DNA, the CDR3 is TGTGCCAGCAGCCCGGGACAGATTAGCAATCAGCCCCAGCATTTT.

This clone was observed once. The V and J genes are TRBV7-2 and TRBJ1-1; TRBD1 might be the D (5 bases). Germline CDR1 SGHTA, CDR2 FQGNSA. V lost 0 bases, J lost 4 bases, and 9 bases lay in between. There are 14 residues in the CDR3. The CDR3 sequence is CASSLAAGGTEAFF. CDR3 DNA: TGTGCCAGCAGCTTAGCGGCGGGGGGCACTGAAGCTTTCTTT.

This chain joins TRBV4-1 and TRBJ2-6; no clear D gene. CDR1 and CDR2 (germline): MGHRA, YSYEKL. The CDR3 runs 15 residues. V was clipped by 1 base and J by 1 base, with 5 bases between them. The CDR3 nucleotides are TGCGCCAGCAGCCAAGCCTCTTCTGGGGCCAACGTCCTGACTTTC. Translating it yields CASSQASSGANVLTF.

On this clone: Other DNA sequences of this sample code for an identical CDR3. The rearrangement joins TRBV19 to TRBJ1-1, with unresolved D. The V and J ends lost 5 bases and 3 bases respectively, with 10 bases between them. This CDR3 has 13 residues. Germline CDR1 and CDR2: LNHDA and SQIVND (reference sequence). The CDR3 loop reads CASSADRDTEAFF. CDR3 DNA sequence: TGTGCCAGTAGTGCGGATCGGGACACTGAAGCTTTCTTT.

J is TRBJ2-3 and V is TRBV30; a weak D match, TRBD1 (6 bases). Looked up from germline, CDR1 is GTSNPN and CDR2 is SVGIG (reference sequence). V gave up 1 base and J gave up 0 bases, with 11 bases separating them. The CDR3 is made up of 15 amino acids. In DNA, the CDR3 is TGTGCCTGGAGTGGACAGGCCTCTAGCACAGATACGCAGTATTTT. This gives the protein CAWSGQASSTDTQYF.

The chain links TRBV2 to TRBJ1-1, with no clear D. Trimming took 4 bases from V and 4 from J, leaving 7 bases between them. The CDR3 is 12 amino acids. The V gene's germline CDR1 is SNHLY and CDR2 FYNNEI. CDR3 sequence (DNA): TGTGCCAGCAGTGGGGCAGCCACTGAAGCTTTCTTT. Translated: CASSGAATEAFF.

The chain joins TRBV6-5 to TRBJ1-5; TRBD1 matches 8 bases. Trimming took 0 bases from V and 5 from J; bases not matched to a gene: 3. The CDR3 is made up of 15 amino acids. Looked up from germline, CDR1 is MNHEY and CDR2 is SVGAGI. CDR3 sequence: CASSYSGTGDQPQHF. The CDR3 bases are TGTGCCAGCAGTTACTCGGGGACAGGAGATCAGCCCCAGCATTTT.

The chain carries TRBV30 and TRBJ1-1; D is ambiguous. Deletions cut 4 bases from V and 11 bases from J, with 14 bases between. The CDR3 has 11 residues. Germline CDR1 is GTSNPN and CDR2 is SVGIG (reference sequence). CDR3 in DNA: TGTGCCTGGACACGGAGGAGTGAGGCTTTCTTT. This encodes CAWTRRSEAFF.

This sequence joins TRBV18 and TRBJ2-6; no firm D call. The V end lost 2 bases, the J end lost 1 base, and 6 bases lay between the germline ends. CDR1 and CDR2 from the germline V gene are KGHSH and LQKENI. CDR3 length: 15 residues. The chain's CDR3 is CASSPISSGANVLTF. The CDR3 DNA is TGTGCCAGCTCACCAATCAGTTCTGGGGCCAACGTCCTGACTTTC.

The CDR3 bases are TGTGCCAGCAGTGAAGCGGGACTAGCCGGGGGTCGGCCCCAGTACTTC. Translating it yields CASSEAGLAGGRPQYF. The chain links TRBV2 to TRBJ2-5; the match to TRBD2 covers 9 bases. V dropped 0 bases and J dropped 9; count of bases not matched to a gene: 11. The length of the CDR3 is 16 residues. Germline V CDR1 and CDR2: SNHLY, FYNNEI.

With regard to this clone: Compared with germline, one end of the junction differs, possibly owing to a read error. V usage is TRBV4-3 and J usage is TRBJ2-1; TRBD1 agrees at 9 bases. This CDR3 is built from 13 residues. The germline gives CDR1 LGHNA, CDR2 YSLEER. The CDR3 DNA sequence: TGCGCCAGCAGCCAAGTGTTGGACAGGGGAGTCCTCTTC. Protein sequence: CASSQVLDRGVLF.

This rearrangement joins TRBV5-8 to TRBJ1-4; D ambiguous. Germline V CDR1 and CDR2: SGHTS, YDEGEE. There are 12 residues in the CDR3. V lost 2 bases to trimming and J lost 13 bases, with 12 bases between them. CDR3 protein: CASSLWNGGLFF. CDR3 coding DNA: TGTGCCAGCAGCTTATGGAATGGCGGACTGTTTTTT. Using reference TRBV5-8 and TRBJ1-4 for the parts outside the CDR3, the full variable domain is EAGVTQSPTHLIKTRGQQATLRCSPISGHTSVYWYQQALGLGLQFLLWYDEGEERNRGNFPPRFSGRQFPNYSSELNVNALELEDSALYLCASSLWNGGLFFGSGTQLSVL.

The chain uses TRBV9 and TRBJ2-1; D possibly corresponds to TRBD2 (5 bases). V was shortened by 0 bases and J by 0 bases, with 10 bases between the two germline ends. In germline, CDR1 is SGDLS, CDR2 YYNGEE. The CDR3 covers 16 residues. DNA of the CDR3: TGTGCCAGCAGCGTAGTTGTGGGGAGCTCCTACAATGAGCAGTTCTTC. Residues: CASSVVVGSSYNEQFF. Full variable domain (missing parts from reference TRBV9 and TRBJ2-1): DSGVTQTPKHLITATGQRVTLRCSPRSGDLSVYWYQQSLDQGLQFLIQYYNGEERAKGNILERFSAQQFPDLHSELNLSSLELGDSALYFCASSVVVGSSYNEQFFGPGTRLTVL.

V gene TRBV7-7 combines with J gene TRBJ2-3; D perhaps matches TRBD2 (6 bases). Germline V gene sequence: CDR1 SSHAT, CDR2 FNYEAQ (reference sequence). The CDR3 loop spans 15 amino acids. Trimming stripped 1 base from V and 7 bases from J, with 15 bases between. CDR3 protein: CASSLGASATNTQYF. As DNA, the CDR3 is TGTGCCAGCAGCTTAGGAGCTAGCGCCACGAATACGCAGTATTTT.

This chain links TRBV11-2 with TRBJ2-4; 7 nucleotides agree with TRBD1. Trimming at V came to 5 bases and at J to 0 bases, leaving 7 bases not matched to a gene. CDR1 SGHAT and CDR2 FQNNGV come from the germline V gene. This CDR3 is built from 16 residues. The CDR3 region has the DNA TGTGCCAGCAGCAAACCGGGACAGCCAGCCAAAAACATTCAGTACTTC. Translated: CASSKPGQPAKNIQYF. Full variable domain (outside the CDR3, taken from reference TRBV11-2 and TRBJ2-4): EAGVAQSPRYKIIEKRQSVAFWCNPISGHATLYWYQQILGQGPKLLIQFQNNGVVDDSQLPKDRFSAERLKGVDSTLKIQPAKLEDSAVYLCASSKPGQPAKNIQYFGAGTRLSVL.

The rearrangement links TRBV4-2 to TRBJ1-1; unclear D gene. This CDR3 region has 12 residues. Trimming pared 0 bases from V and 7 bases from J, leaving 6 bases between. CDR1 and CDR2 from the germline V gene are LGHNA and YNFKEQ. The CDR3 DNA sequence: TGTGCCAGCAGCCAAGAAGGAGTTGAAGCTTTCTTT. The encoded protein is CASSQEGVEAFF.

This clone has only a few counts. The gene calls are TRBV2 and TRBJ2-7; possible D gene TRBD1, 6 bases. The CDR3 is 15 residues long. The V gene lost 3 bases and the J gene lost 0 bases, with 12 bases spanning the gap. The germline gives CDR1 SNHLY, CDR2 FYNNEI. The DNA of the CDR3 is TGTGCCAGCAGTGACAGGGGCTTTAGCTCCTACGAGCAGTACGTC. Protein product: CASSDRGFSSYEQYV.